These 26 T cell receptor beta chains were sequenced from one sample in a study of tumor and adjacent non-tumor tissue in lung cancer. No cell sorting was done before RNA was extracted from the tissue. Three rounds of nested PCR, following a modified ARM-PCR protocol, produced the TCRbeta library. TCRdb independently ran MiXCR on the multiplex PCR reads; one entry per CDR3 protein. The table has 100,000 to 150,000 distinct CDR3 sequences, over 65% seen once. Sequenced material: lung tumor tissue. The receptors shown here come from a man aged 25-40 years with non-small cell lung cancer.

This clonotype came up many times. This chain connects TRBV12-3 or TRBV12-4 to TRBJ2-5; TRBD2 aligns across 10 bases. CDR3 size: 14 residues. Germline trimming cut 1 base from V and 7 bases from J; bases unmatched to any gene: 3. DNA of the CDR3: TGTGCCAGCAGTTTAGGTAGCGGGGGGTCGACCCAGTACTTC. Translating gives CASSLGSGGSTQYF.

In this sample, this clonotype turned up many times. V gene TRBV6-5 combines with J gene TRBJ1-2; TRBD1 might be the D (5 bases). The CDR3 is 14 amino acids. Germline assignment: CDR1 MNHEY and CDR2 SVGAGI. Trimming took 6 bases from V and 3 from J, leaving 14 bases between them. CDR3 coding DNA: TGTGCCAGCAGCCCGGGACTGAGATACTATGGCTACACCTTC. This translates into CASSPGLRYYGYTF.

This sequence joins TRBV20-1 and TRBJ2-5, with 7 bases that match TRBD2. Germline V lookup: CDR1 DFQATT, CDR2 SNEGSKA (reference sequence). V lost 6 bases, J lost 5 bases, and 18 bases stayed unmatched. CDR3 length equals 16 residues. The CDR3 nucleotides are TGCAGTGCAGCTAAGCACCCAGCGGGGCAGCGGGAGACCCAGTACTTC. Amino acids: CSAAKHPAGQRETQYF.

About this clonotype: The junction departs from germline at one end; a sequencing error may be responsible. The chain is built from TRBV20-1 and TRBJ2-3, with 8 bases aligning to TRBD2. CDR1 DFQATT and CDR2 SNEGSKA come from the germline V gene (reference sequence). The CDR3 extends over 15 amino acids. The CDR3 loop is CSAHPYGRGTDTLYF. CDR3 DNA sequence: TGCAGTGCCCACCCCTACGGGAGGGGCACAGATACGCTGTATTTT.

In its sample, this clonotype was seen once. With a much larger clone just one base away, this may be a read error. CDR3 DNA sequence: TGTGCCAGCAGTCGCACGCCGGGAAGGGATGAAAAACTGTTTTTT. Amino acids: CASSRTPGRDEKLFF. The chain carries TRBV6-5 and TRBJ1-4; D is ambiguous. With 5 bases removed from V and 6 bases from J, the gap between germline ends came to 16 bases. The germline gives CDR1 MNHEY, CDR2 SVGAGI. The CDR3 covers 15 residues.

The chain couples TRBV11-2 to TRBJ2-1, with TRBD1 matching 7 bases. This CDR3 comprises 16 residues. The germline gives CDR1 SGHAT, CDR2 FQNNGV. Trimming at V came to 4 bases and at J to 9 bases, leaving 15 bases not matched to a gene. The CDR3 DNA follows: TGTGCCAGCAGCTCCCCAGGGGGAGAGAGGTTAAGTGAGCAGTTCTTC. Its translation is CASSSPGGERLSEQFF.

Turning to this clonotype: Given a much more abundant clone one base away, this may be a read error. The V call is TRBV7-3, the J call TRBJ2-5; D is perhaps TRBD2 (6 bases). Germline CDR1 SGHTA, CDR2 FQGTGA. V lost 0 bases and J lost 4, with 9 bases in between. The CDR3 covers 14 residues. CDR3 residues: CASSLTSEGETQYF. CDR3 bases: TGTGCCAGCAGCTTAACGTCGGAGGGAGAGACCCAGTACTTC.

For this clonotype: The conserved closing phenylalanine or tryptophan is absent in this CDR3, likely reflecting a read error. The CDR3 is CASSGLASTRELFL. The CDR3 DNA reads as TGTGCCAGCAGCGGATTAGCGAGCACCCGGGAGCTGTTTTTA. This chain links TRBV12-3 or TRBV12-4 with TRBJ2-2; tentative D call: TRBD2 (5 bases). There are 14 residues in the CDR3.

This rearrangement joins TRBV6-6 to TRBJ2-5; tentatively, D is TRBD2 (5 bases). In germline, CDR1 is MNHNY, CDR2 SVGAGI (reference sequence). Between the trimmed V and J ends, which lost 6 bases and 14 bases, there was a span of 16 bases. The CDR3 loop spans 11 amino acids. CDR3 protein: CASSHGEIQYF. The CDR3 coding sequence is TGTGCCAGCAGCCACGGGGAGATCCAATACTTC.

Concerning this clonotype: One end of the junction fails to match germline, which may point to a read error. The gene calls are TRBV4-1 and TRBJ1-2; 7 bases are shared with TRBD1. CDR3 length: 18 residues. Per germline, CDR1 MGHRA and CDR2 YSYEKL. The CDR3 nucleotides read TGCGCCTGCAGCCTCCAGCGCCCGGGGACAGCAAATACCTATGGCTACACCTTC. This codes for CACSLQRPGTANTYGYTF.

The chain is built from TRBV29-1 and TRBJ2-1, with D uncertain. This CDR3 has 14 amino acids. The germline CDR1 and CDR2 sequences are SQVTM and ANQGSEA. Trimming took 0 bases from V and 8 from J, leaving 14 bases between them. DNA of the CDR3: TGCAGCGTTGAAGACGGCAGGTTATGGTATGAGCAGTTCTTC. It yields the protein CSVEDGRLWYEQFF.

On this clonotype itself: One end of the junction is discordant with germline, which a read error may explain. The V gene is TRBV11-1, the J gene TRBJ1-1; maybe TRBD1 (6 bases). CDR3 length: 15 residues. Germline-derived CDR1 and CDR2 are SGHAT and FQDESV (reference sequence). CDR3 loop: CANSTRSGEGTEAIF. CDR3 coding DNA: TGTGCCAACAGCACTAGGTCAGGGGAAGGAACTGAAGCTATCTTT.

To note about this clonotype: Likely a read error: the CDR3 ends without its conserved phenylalanine or tryptophan. It is unclear where the CDR3 begins or ends on the DNA, so no DNA is shown, and the CDR3 is as TCRdb lists it. The V gene is TRBV11-2, the J gene TRBJ2-1; no DNA check was done on the table's D call, TRBD2. The CDR3 contains 15 residues when both ends are counted. Germline CDR1 SGHAT, CDR2 FQNNGV. CDR3 loop: CASSTGTSAYNEEFI.

This clonotype was counted a few times. This chain links TRBV20-1 with TRBJ2-7; TRBD1 matches 7 bases. CDR3 length: 14 amino acids. CDR1 and CDR2 (germline): DFQATT, SNEGSKA (reference sequence). The junction had 4 bases not matched to a gene; V was cut back by 1 base and J by 1 base. CDR3 sequence: CSARVTGKSYEQYF. As DNA, the CDR3 is TGCAGTGCTAGAGTGACAGGGAAATCCTACGAGCAGTACTTC.

Notes on this clonotype: With a much larger clone just one base away, this may be a read error. The rearrangement uses TRBV12-3 or TRBV12-4 and TRBJ2-1; possible D gene TRBD1, 6 bases. This CDR3 has 14 residues. This CDR3 reads CVSSFSGQGNEQFF. The DNA of the CDR3 is TGTGTCAGCAGTTTCTCGGGTCAGGGGAATGAGCAGTTCTTC.

This clonotype occurred many times. V is TRBV20-1 and J is TRBJ1-5; D remains ambiguous. The V end was cut by 3 bases, the J end by 3 bases, with 6 bases between. Looked up from germline, CDR1 is DFQATT and CDR2 is SNEGSKA (reference sequence). The CDR3 extends over 12 amino acids. The CDR3 nucleotides are TGCAGTGCTAGGGGGTCCAATCAGCCCCAGCATTTT. This encodes CSARGSNQPQHF.

As to this clonotype: The junction and the germline gene differ at one end; a read error may be behind it. The J gene is TRBJ2-5, the V gene TRBV25-1; perhaps D is TRBD1 or TRBD2 (5 bases each). The germline V gene has CDR1 MGHDK and CDR2 SYGVNS. The CDR3 is made up of 15 amino acids. CDR3 region: CASSEPPGAQETQYF. In DNA, the CDR3 is TGTGCCAGTAGTGAGCCCCCCGGGGCCCAAGAGACCCAGTACTTC.

About this clonotype itself: This may stem from a read error, because a much larger clone lies one nucleotide away. CDR3 residues: CASSRLVSGFLYEQYF. CDR3 coding DNA: TGCGCCAGCAGCCGGCTGGTCTCCGGGTTCCTCTACGAGCAGTACTTC. J is TRBJ2-7 and V is TRBV4-1; D gene unclear. This CDR3 spans 16 amino acids. CDR1 and CDR2 from the germline V gene are MGHRA and YSYEKL. Deletions cut 4 bases from V and 3 bases from J, with 19 bases between.

This clonotype was counted ten times or more. The V call is TRBV20-1, the J call TRBJ2-7; 16 nucleotides agree with TRBD2. CDR3 length: 16 amino acids. V shed 0 bases, J shed 7 bases, and the junction held 6 bases outside the gene matches. Germline V gives CDR1 DFQATT, CDR2 SNEGSKA (reference sequence). The CDR3 DNA reads as TGCAGTGCTAGAGAGAGGGGACTAGCGGGAGGGCGGGAGCAGTACTTC. Protein sequence: CSARERGLAGGREQYF.

In its sample, this clonotype was seen many times. The chain links TRBV20-1 to TRBJ2-2, with 12 bases fitting TRBD1. The CDR3 runs to 16 residues. V gave up 5 bases and J gave up 7 bases; unmatched junction bases: 11. Germline V lookup: CDR1 DFQATT, CDR2 SNEGSKA (reference sequence). For the CDR3, the DNA is TGCAGTGCTCTTGGGACAGGGGGCCTATTGGGCGGGGAGCTGTTTTTT. Its protein is CSALGTGGLLGGELFF.

As to this clonotype: A much larger clone differs from this one at a single base, so this may be a read error. This chain joins TRBV20-1 and TRBJ1-4; 8 positions match TRBD1. Germline V lookup: CDR1 DFQATT, CDR2 SNEGSKA (reference sequence). The length of the CDR3 is 15 residues. J gave up 5 bases and V 3 bases, and 8 bases lay outside the gene matches. Here the CDR3 DNA reads TGCAGTGCTAGGGACAGGGTGAGGGTGAATGAAAAACTGTTTTTT. Its translation is CSARDRVRVNEKLFF.

Turning to this clonotype: It is likely a read error, because the conserved phenylalanine at the end of the CDR3 is missing. The DNA is omitted, as the CDR3 cannot be located on it reliably, and the CDR3 follows TCRdb's listing. The chain carries TRBV20-1 and TRBJ2-1; the table's D call of TRBD2 was not tested on the DNA. From germline, CDR1 is DFQATT and CDR2 SNEGSKA (reference sequence). The CDR3 length equals 12 residues, ends included. The CDR3 is CSAGLADNERFS.

This clonotype was recorded once. Germline is not matched at one junction end, which may reflect a read error. This sequence joins TRBV6-2 or TRBV6-3 and TRBJ2-5; either TRBD1 or TRBD2 may supply D (5 bases each). The CDR3 contains 16 residues. The germline V gene encodes CDR1 MNHEY and CDR2 SVGEGT. In nucleotides, the CDR3 is TGTGCCAGCAGTTACCCGGCCCCCCTTGGGGGAGAGATCCAGTACTTC. Translation gives CASSYPAPLGGEIQYF.

Details on this clonotype: This sequence may be a read error, since a much larger clone differs from it by one base. This chain connects TRBV4-1 to TRBJ1-4; D is undetermined. V dropped 0 bases and J dropped 7 bases, with 12 bases sitting between them. Germline CDR1 is MGHRA and CDR2 is YSYEKL. The CDR3 is 15 residues long. The CDR3 DNA reads TGCGCCAGCAGCCAAGATCCAGGCCCTACTGAAAAACTGTTTTTT. Encoded protein: CASSQDPGPTEKLFF.

This clonotype was observed a few times. It may be a read error: a sequence one base away is much more abundant. The gene calls are TRBV20-1 and TRBJ2-1; 11 positions agree with TRBD2. The germline CDR1 and CDR2 sequences are DFQATT and SNEGSKA (reference sequence). There are 16 residues in the CDR3. CDR3 DNA sequence: TGCAGTGCTAGAGTTGCTAGCGGGAGGTCCTACAATGAGCAGTCCTTC. It codes for CSARVASGRSYNEQSF.

Worth noting for this clonotype: At one end the junction does not follow the germline gene, possibly because of a read error. The gene calls are TRBV4-1 and TRBJ2-6; 9 positions match TRBD2. This CDR3 has 19 residues. Germline V gene data show CDR1 as MGHRA and CDR2 as YSYEKL. CDR3 residues: CASSRPTSGPFSGANVPTF. CDR3 DNA sequence: TGCGCCAGCAGCCGACCGACTAGCGGACCCTTTTCTGGGGCCAACGTCCCGACTTTC.